This T cell receptor (beta chain) was sequenced for a study of blood T cell repertoires in COVID-19. Study-level background: Both acute and convalescent COVID-19 samples were obtained from the United States, Italy and Spain.

CDR1 and CDR2 from the germline V gene are SGDLS and YYNGEE. CDR3 length: 13 residues. Germline trimming cut 0 bases from V and 11 bases from J; bases unmatched to any gene: 4. Clinical history reported by participants formed the basis on which cohorts were assigned. All recovered Cohort 3 donors got two negative PCRs, got clearance, or saw symptom resolution. Authors' analysis steps: Reference gene primer amplification in the assay estimated nucleated cell counts. The repertoire was sequenced with immunoSEQ multiplex PCR; TCRdb's copy has only in-frame clones and lacks some. For V, J and clone size, that table is used; D and trimming come from the DNA. The sample holds 200,000 to 250,000 clones, approximately 84% seen once.

The sequencing input was PBMCs or T cells enriched from blood (not recorded which). The chain couples TRBV9 to TRBJ1-1; TRBD1 matches at 10 bases. The receptor was isolated from a man aged 40-49 years who had recovered from COVID-19. CDR3 coding DNA: TGTGCCAGCAGCGTAGGACAGGGGGCGCCTGCTTTCTTT. This encodes CASSVGQGAPAFF.